This T cell receptor (beta chain) is from a study of OX40 agonist ivuxolimab in advanced cancers. TCRdb's table, derived via immunoSEQ multiplex PCR, lists solely in-frame clones and lacks some. Of over 20,000 clones listed, about 80% are singletons. This CDR3 is 17 amino acids long. With 5 bases clipped from V and 2 bases from J, the junction kept 14 bases outside the gene matches. Germline CDR1 is MNHEY and CDR2 is SMNVEV (reference sequence). The chain uses TRBV27 and TRBJ2-7; 8 nucleotides line up with TRBD1. This specimen was CD4+ or CD8+ T cells sorted from blood, taken in a trial of the OX40 agonist ivuxolimab. This clonotype was sampled from an adult with an advanced solid tumor such as melanoma, head and neck, liver or kidney cancer. The CDR3 spells CASSPRQGRRETYEQYF. CDR3 DNA: TGTGCCAGCAGTCCCCGACAGGGGAGACGGGAAACCTACGAGCAGTACTTC.